This passage covers 29 T cell receptor beta chains from one sample sequenced in a study of T cell responses to AZD1222 COVID-19 vaccine. Measured with immunoSEQ multiplex PCR; TCRdb has only the in-frame clones, and not every one. The sample shows around 96,000 clones, 75% to 95% of them seen only once. Here the sequenced sample was peripheral blood, taken 28 days after the second AZD1222 dose. These receptors were collected from an adult who received the AZD1222 COVID-19 vaccine.

V usage is TRBV30 and J usage is TRBJ1-4; no clear D. Germline V gives CDR1 GTSNPN, CDR2 SVGIG (reference sequence). V shed 0 bases and J shed 5 bases, with 7 bases lying between them. The CDR3 contains 13 residues. CDR3 residues: CAWSVQQNEKLFF. The CDR3 nucleotides are TGTGCCTGGAGTGTTCAACAGAATGAAAAACTGTTTTTT.

This clone was found once. V is TRBV5-1 and J is TRBJ2-7; 8 nucleotides align to TRBD1. Germline V gene data show CDR1 as SGHRS and CDR2 as YFSETQ. The CDR3 is made up of 14 amino acids. The V and J ends lost 5 bases and 5 bases, in that order; junction bases with no gene match: 9. The CDR3 spells CASRGGQGYNEQYF. As DNA, the CDR3 is TGCGCCAGCAGGGGCGGACAGGGTTACAACGAGCAGTACTTC.

This clone has only one observation. The V call is TRBV27, the J call TRBJ2-7, with D possibly matching TRBD1 (6 bases). Germline V gene sequence: CDR1 MNHEY, CDR2 SMNVEV (reference sequence). This CDR3 region has 15 residues. Trimming took off 6 bases at V and 3 bases at J, with 18 bases between the two ends. The CDR3 DNA sequence: TGTGCCAGCAGCAAATCAGGGGTTATTGTCTACGAGCAGTACTTC. This sequence encodes CASSKSGVIVYEQYF.

This chain joins TRBV7-9 and TRBJ1-2; the match to TRBD1 covers 9 bases. V trimming: 1 base; J trimming: 4 bases; junction bases outside the gene matches: 4. Germline V gene sequence: CDR1 SEHNR, CDR2 FQNEAQ (reference sequence). The CDR3 spans 15 residues. CDR3 DNA sequence: TGTGCCAGCAGCTTAGACAGGGGGCAAGGCTATGGCTACACCTTC. It encodes CASSLDRGQGYGYTF. Full variable domain (outside the CDR3, taken from reference TRBV7-9 and TRBJ1-2): DTGVSQNPRHKITKRGQNVTFRCDPISEHNRLYWYRQTLGQGPEFLTYFQNEAQLEKSRLLSDRFSAERPKGSFSTLEIQRTEQGDSAMYLCASSLDRGQGYGYTFGSGTRLTVV.

V gene TRBV27 combines with J gene TRBJ1-1; 7 bases line up with TRBD1. CDR1 and CDR2 (germline): MNHEY, SMNVEV (reference sequence). With 4 bases clipped from V and 11 bases from J, the junction kept 16 bases outside the gene matches. CDR3 size: 15 residues. CDR3 loop: CASSSPSLGQAGAFF. CDR3 nucleotides: TGTGCCAGCAGTTCACCTTCCCTAGGACAGGCGGGGGCTTTCTTT.

The chain is built from TRBV3-1 (or the pseudogene TRBV3-2) and TRBJ1-1, with 7 bases lining up with TRBD1. From germline, CDR1 is LGHDT and CDR2 YNNKEL (reference sequence). The CDR3 extends over 15 amino acids. With V trimmed by 4 bases and J by 7 bases, 12 bases remained unmatched. CDR3 in DNA: TGTGCCAGCAGCCGACAGGGCAACCGACGCAGTGAAGCTTTCTTT. Translation: CASSRQGNRRSEAFF.

The CDR3 protein is CASRPRTGGAWGQPQHF. The DNA for the CDR3 is TGTGCCAGCAGACCTAGGACAGGGGGCGCCTGGGGACAGCCCCAGCATTTT. The chain recombines TRBV28 with TRBJ1-5; 11 bases are shared with TRBD1. This CDR3 contains 17 residues. V gave up 6 bases and J gave up 7 bases; unmatched junction bases: 14. Germline assignment: CDR1 MDHEN and CDR2 SYDVKM.

The rearrangement joins TRBV18 to TRBJ2-1; 14 bases are a match to TRBD2. CDR1 KGHSH and CDR2 LQKENI come from the germline V gene. This CDR3 comprises 19 residues. V dropped 3 bases and J dropped 6; count of bases not matched to a gene: 13. This chain's CDR3 is CASSPRLAGGPLSINEQFF. The CDR3 DNA follows: TGTGCCAGCTCACCTCGACTAGCGGGAGGGCCCCTTTCCATCAATGAGCAGTTCTTC.

This clone was counted a single time. The chain joins TRBV9 to TRBJ2-5; 11 bases align to TRBD2. This CDR3 has 15 residues. CDR1 is SGDLS, CDR2 YYNGEE, per germline. J gave up 4 bases and V 2 bases, and 4 bases lay outside the gene matches. The CDR3: CASSVRGTSGETQYF. In nucleotides, the CDR3 is TGTGCCAGCAGCGTCAGAGGGACTAGCGGAGAGACCCAGTACTTC.

This clone was counted once. The chain uses TRBV5-6 and TRBJ1-5; a weak D match, TRBD1 (6 bases). Germline V CDR1 and CDR2: SGHDT, YYEEEE. The CDR3 length is 14 residues. Trimming pared 6 bases from V and 5 bases from J, leaving 15 bases between. DNA of the CDR3: TGTGCCAGCACCCTCCGGGGGGCGGATCAGCCCCAGCATTTT. Residues: CASTLRGADQPQHF.

The genes are TRBV7-9 and TRBJ2-5; D is uncertain. The CDR3 consists of 14 residues. Germline CDR1 SEHNR, CDR2 FQNEAQ (reference sequence). Trimming pared 5 bases from V and 1 base from J, leaving 11 bases between. CDR3 sequence (DNA): TGTGCCAGCAGCCCTGCAGATCTCCAAGAGACCCAGTACTTC. The encoded protein is CASSPADLQETQYF. The variable domain in full, with the rest retrieved from reference TRBV7-9 and TRBJ2-5, is DTGVSQNPRHKITKRGQNVTFRCDPISEHNRLYWYRQTLGQGPEFLTYFQNEAQLEKSRLLSDRFSAERPKGSFSTLEIQRTEQGDSAMYLCASSPADLQETQYFGPGTRLLVL.

The chain links TRBV5-8 to TRBJ1-1, with TRBD1 matching 9 bases. Trimming cost V 5 bases and J 0 bases; bases outside gene matches: 8. Germline assignment: CDR1 SGHTS and CDR2 YDEGEE. CDR3 length: 16 amino acids. The CDR3: CASSPGQGLMNTEAFF. The CDR3 nucleotides are TGTGCCAGCAGTCCGGGACAGGGACTCATGAACACTGAAGCTTTCTTT.

The V and J genes are TRBV3-1 (or the pseudogene TRBV3-2) and TRBJ1-3, with 7 nucleotides matching TRBD1. The V segment lost 4 bases and the J segment 4 bases; nucleotides outside the gene matches: 4. This CDR3 region has 14 residues. Germline-derived CDR1 and CDR2 are LGHDT and YNNKEL (reference sequence). CDR3 nucleotide sequence: TGTGCCAGCAGCCTACAGGGGAGGGGAAACACCATATATTTT. Translating gives CASSLQGRGNTIYF.

The chain combines TRBV18 with TRBJ2-7, with 9 bases fitting TRBD2. Germline V gene lookup returns CDR1 KGHSH and CDR2 LQKENI. The CDR3 runs to 15 residues. V was pared by 1 base and J by 2 bases, with 3 bases of the junction left unmatched. The CDR3 DNA reads as TGTGCCAGCTCACCACTCGTAGCGGGAGCCTACGAGCAGTACTTC. Its translation is CASSPLVAGAYEQYF.

This clone has just a few counts. The chain combines TRBV11-2 with TRBJ2-1; 10 bases line up with TRBD1. V gave up 5 bases and J gave up 7 bases; unmatched junction bases: 11. The V gene's germline CDR1 is SGHAT and CDR2 FQNNGV. CDR3 size: 16 residues. This CDR3 reads CASSPMRGDRGNEQFF. As DNA, the CDR3 is TGTGCCAGCAGCCCCATGCGGGGGGACAGGGGAAATGAGCAGTTCTTC.

The J gene is TRBJ2-1, the V gene TRBV27; no clear D gene. Per the germline V gene, CDR1 is MNHEY and CDR2 is SMNVEV (reference sequence). The CDR3 runs to 15 residues. The germline V and J ends were trimmed by 4 bases and 1 base, with 11 bases remaining between them. The DNA of the CDR3 is TGTGCCAGCAGTTCACAAATAGGATCCTACAATGAGCAGTTCTTC. Translating it yields CASSSQIGSYNEQFF.

The V and J genes are TRBV2 and TRBJ2-2; possibly TRBD1 for D (6 bases). The germline gives CDR1 SNHLY, CDR2 FYNNEI. Trimming cost V 8 bases and J 2 bases, with 15 bases left between them. This CDR3 is built from 15 residues. The chain's CDR3 is CASGGSGSNTGELFF. DNA for the CDR3: TGTGCCAGCGGGGGCAGTGGCTCCAACACCGGGGAGCTGTTTTTT. Based on the CDR3 plus reference TRBV2 and TRBJ2-2, the full variable domain is EPEVTQTPSHQVTQMGQEVILRCVPISNHLYFYWYRQILGQKVEFLVSFYNNEISEKSEIFDDQFSVERPDGSNFTLKIRSTKLEDSAMYFCASGGSGSNTGELFFGEGSRLTVL.

This clone occurred a few times. V gene TRBV5-5 combines with J gene TRBJ2-7; TRBD1 or TRBD2 may be the D gene (5 bases each). From germline, CDR1 is SGHKS and CDR2 YYEKEE (reference sequence). The CDR3 runs to 15 residues. Trimming removed 0 bases at V and 3 bases at J, with 13 bases between. The CDR3 loop reads CASSLAEGQLYEQYF. The CDR3 bases are TGTGCCAGCAGCTTGGCCGAGGGGCAGCTCTACGAGCAGTACTTC.

The rearrangement uses TRBV7-3 and TRBJ2-2, with 8 bases that match TRBD2. With V trimmed by 5 bases and J by 7 bases, 12 bases remained unmatched. The CDR3 has 16 amino acids. Germline V gene sequence: CDR1 SGHTA, CDR2 FQGTGA. CDR3 in DNA: TGTGCCAGCAGCCTCGTGCGGGGGGCCTCCGACGGGGAGCTGTTTTTT. Translating it yields CASSLVRGASDGELFF.

The rearrangement uses TRBV29-1 and TRBJ1-1; 9 positions agree with TRBD1. Germline V gene lookup returns CDR1 SQVTM and CDR2 ANQGSEA. This CDR3 is 14 amino acids long. V lost 5 bases, J lost 6 bases, and 10 bases stayed unmatched. In DNA, the CDR3 is TGCAGCGTTCGAAACCCGGGACAGGGAGCTGAAGCTTTCTTT. Translated: CSVRNPGQGAEAFF.

The chain carries TRBV28 and TRBJ2-3; D remains unclear. There are 13 residues in the CDR3. Per the germline V gene, CDR1 is MDHEN and CDR2 is SYDVKM. V was shortened by 2 bases and J by 3 bases, with 6 bases between the two germline ends. Here the CDR3 reads CASSLVETDTQYF. The CDR3 DNA follows: TGTGCCAGCAGTTTAGTGGAAACAGATACGCAGTATTTT. The variable domain in full, completed from reference TRBV28 and TRBJ2-3, reads DVKVTQSSRYLVKRTGEKVFLECVQDMDHENMFWYRQDPGLGLRLIYFSYDVKMKEKGDIPEGYSVSREKKERFSLILESASTNQTSMYLCASSLVETDTQYFGPGTRLTVL.

The V call is TRBV2, the J call TRBJ1-2, with TRBD1 matching over 7 bases. With 4 bases clipped from V and 3 bases from J, the junction kept 2 bases outside the gene matches. Germline lookup yields CDR1 SNHLY and CDR2 FYNNEI. CDR3 size: 13 residues. CDR3 loop: CASSAGTDYGYTF. The CDR3 DNA sequence: TGTGCCAGCAGTGCCGGGACAGACTATGGCTACACCTTC.

J is TRBJ1-1 and V is TRBV5-1; D is ambiguous. This CDR3 comprises 13 residues. Looked up from germline, CDR1 is SGHRS and CDR2 is YFSETQ. V was pared by 4 bases and J by 2 bases, with 9 bases between. The CDR3 nucleotides read TGCGCCAGCAGCCAGACCGATAACACTGAAGCTTTCTTT. This codes for CASSQTDNTEAFF. The whole variable domain, filled in from reference TRBV5-1 and TRBJ1-1, reads KAGVTQTPRYLIKTRGQQVTLSCSPISGHRSVSWYQQTPGQGLQFLFEYFSETQRNKGNFPGRFSGRQFSNSRSEMNVSTLELGDSALYLCASSQTDNTEAFFGQGTRLTVV.

This chain links TRBV5-1 with TRBJ1-6; 10 positions match TRBD1. The germline V gene encodes CDR1 SGHRS and CDR2 YFSETQ. J gave up 10 bases and V 1 base, and 5 bases lay outside the gene matches. CDR3 length: 15 amino acids. The CDR3 bases are TGCGCCAGCAGCTTGTCCGGGACAGGGGTCTCACCCCTCCACTTT. Protein: CASSLSGTGVSPLHF. The full variable domain, in which reference TRBV5-1 and TRBJ1-6 provide the parts outside the CDR3, is KAGVTQTPRYLIKTRGQQVTLSCSPISGHRSVSWYQQTPGQGLQFLFEYFSETQRNKGNFPGRFSGRQFSNSRSEMNVSTLELGDSALYLCASSLSGTGVSPLHFGNGTRLTVT.

The chain uses TRBV27 and TRBJ1-5; weak D call: TRBD1 (5 bases). CDR3 length: 16 residues. V lost 0 bases and J lost 5, with 14 bases in between. Germline V lookup: CDR1 MNHEY, CDR2 SMNVEV (reference sequence). This CDR3 is CASSLSGQTSDQPQHF. In DNA form, the CDR3 reads TGTGCCAGCAGTTTATCGGGGCAGACTTCGGATCAGCCCCAGCATTTT.

The rearrangement uses TRBV4-2 and TRBJ1-2; D gene ambiguous. Germline V gives CDR1 LGHNA, CDR2 YNFKEQ. The CDR3 spans 14 residues. V was pared by 0 bases and J by 3 bases, with 8 bases between. The DNA for the CDR3 is TGTGCCAGCAGCCAAGATCTTCCTGACTATGGCTACACCTTC. Translation: CASSQDLPDYGYTF.

The chain uses TRBV7-2 and TRBJ1-1, with D possibly matching TRBD1 (6 bases). This CDR3 is 14 amino acids long. Between the trimmed V and J ends, which lost 6 bases and 0 bases, there was a span of 11 bases. Germline CDR1 and CDR2: SGHTA and FQGNSA. The CDR3 is CASRWGAVNTEAFF. In nucleotides, the CDR3 is TGTGCCAGCAGGTGGGGGGCCGTGAACACTGAAGCTTTCTTT.

The J gene is TRBJ1-1, the V gene TRBV11-2, with D unresolved. Trimming left V 7 bases short and J 2 bases short, with 23 bases between. CDR1 SGHAT and CDR2 FQNNGV come from the germline V gene. This CDR3 region has 17 residues. The CDR3 region has the DNA TGTGCCAGCACCAATACCCCGAGGGCACATGTCAACACTGAAGCTTTCTTT. Translation gives CASTNTPRAHVNTEAFF.

This chain links TRBV15 with TRBJ2-4; D not resolved. CDR3 length: 14 residues. CDR1 LNHNV and CDR2 YYDKDF come from the germline V gene (reference sequence). V was pared by 1 base and J by 6 bases, with 10 bases between. The CDR3, as DNA: TGTGCCACCAGCAGAGCGACGGCGGTAAACATTCAGTACTTC. It translates to CATSRATAVNIQYF.